Listed below are T cell receptor beta chains from one sample, sequenced in a study of identical twins. TCRdb passed the 5' RACE reads through MiXCR, listing each CDR3 protein once. Of 270,000 or so distinct CDR3 sequences listed, about 8% are singletons. The sample was also reused in another study, on yellow fever vaccine responses in identical twins.

Sequences were obtained from CD8+ T cells sorted from blood. These receptors all stem from a woman aged 18-29 years in good health. Each CDR3 is given without its conserved first and last residue.

TRBV6-6 | ASRGGLYEQY
TRBV10-2 | ASRQGHEQY
TRBV20-1 | SAGGTTEFYEQY
TRBV7-2 | ASRDSGLLEQY
TRBV30 | AWSVLFEAF
TRBV21-1 | ASSKGCRGLDQF
TRBV21-1 | ASSKAPFWMTGGDYGYT
TRBV4-3 | ASSQGQGSPYEQY
TRBV20-1 | SARPVGRGAYEQY
TRBV24-1 | ATSEGLRQDTGELF
TRBV14 | ASSPLPTSVYEQY
TRBV7-9 | ASNTAPGTLYNEQF
TRBV6-2/TRBV6-3 | ASSYFQYQESYNEQF
TRBV4-3 | ASSGVTGNTGELF
TRBV7-6 | ASSSGQGDFYEQY
TRBV27 | ASSDPGTLPQAF
TRBV7-2 | ASSSTGTGELF
TRBV2 | ASGQTVTDTQY
TRBV6-1 | ASSEDEGASYEQY
TRBV29-1 | SVATWGNGNTIY
TRBV20-1 | SAPSGRIKETQY
TRBV21-1 | ASSMPVAPSNSPLH
TRBV29-1 | SVGGGYT
TRBV7-9 | ASSLASQHNEQF
TRBV5-6 | ASSLGASGASRETQY
TRBV7-8 | ASSTRDSYEQY
TRBV12-3/TRBV12-4 | ASSGAGASLQETQY
TRBV11-2 | ASSLDRLDSTDTQY
TRBV4-3 | ASSQDQGAPSYEQY
TRBV20-1 | SATSLAGVFEDEQF
TRBV6-5 | ASSYDMDLTSGAF
TRBV29-1 | SVIQPSDGNNEQF
TRBV30 | AWSADRNEQF